Listed here are 8 T cell receptor beta chains from one sample, sequenced in a study of shared clonotypes between healthy human individuals. Using immunoSEQ multiplex PCR, the repertoire was profiled, and TCRdb retains in-frame clones only, with some absent. The sample contains 110,000 or so clones, around 73% of which appear only once. What was sequenced was memory CD8+ T cells sorted from blood. Stated subset: CD45RO+ cells pooled with CCR7-negative TemRA cells. The receptors originated from a woman in her twenties or thirties in good health.

The V call is TRBV5-8, the J call TRBJ2-1, with D maybe TRBD1 (6 bases). Germline loops: CDR1 SGHTS, CDR2 YDEGEE. The CDR3 loop spans 10 amino acids. The germline V and J ends were trimmed by 7 bases and 15 bases, with 14 bases remaining between them. The CDR3 reads CASRTGYLFF. The CDR3 nucleotides are TGTGCCAGCCGAACAGGGTATTTGTTCTTC. Complete variable domain (other parts from reference TRBV5-8 and TRBJ2-1): EAGVTQSPTHLIKTRGQQATLRCSPISGHTSVYWYQQALGLGLQFLLWYDEGEERNRGNFPPRFSGRQFPNYSSELNVNALELEDSALYLCASRTGYLFFGPGTRLTVL.

The chain employs TRBV5-1 and TRBJ2-3; the match to TRBD2 covers 10 bases. The CDR3 runs 16 residues. Per the germline V gene, CDR1 is SGHRS and CDR2 is YFSETQ. Trimming removed 0 bases from V and 2 bases from J; junction bases left unmatched: 3. CDR3 protein: CASSLGAGGPTDTQYF. The CDR3 bases are TGCGCCAGCAGCTTGGGAGCGGGAGGGCCCACAGATACGCAGTATTTT.

The V and J genes are TRBV2 and TRBJ2-3; D is perhaps TRBD2 (5 bases). The CDR3 length is 14 residues. The ends were cut back, 3 bases at V and 1 base at J, with 8 bases in the middle. The V gene's germline CDR1 is SNHLY and CDR2 FYNNEI. CDR3 coding DNA: TGTGCCAGCAGTGACCCCGGGGGCACAGATACGCAGTATTTT. It encodes CASSDPGGTDTQYF.

V gene TRBV13 combines with J gene TRBJ2-3; D unclear. V was clipped by 2 bases and J by 6 bases, with 3 bases between them. Germline V gene sequence: CDR1 PRHDT, CDR2 FYEKMQ (reference sequence). The CDR3 has 11 amino acids. CDR3 DNA: TGTGCCAGCAGCTTATGGGATACGCAGTATTTT. Its protein is CASSLWDTQYF. Complete variable domain (other parts from reference TRBV13 and TRBJ2-3): AAGVIQSPRHLIKEKRETATLKCYPIPRHDTVYWYQQGPGQDPQFLISFYEKMQSDKGSIPDRFSAQQFSDYHSELNMSSLELGDSALYFCASSLWDTQYFGPGTRLTVL.

The V call is TRBV7-9, the J call TRBJ2-1; D is unclear. Trimming shortened V by 3 bases and J by 8 bases, and 8 bases separated the two germline ends. The germline gives CDR1 SEHNR, CDR2 FQNEAQ (reference sequence). The CDR3 totals 12 residues. The DNA for the CDR3 is TGTGCCAGCAGCTTTCCGGGCTATGAGCAGTTCTTC. It translates to CASSFPGYEQFF.

This clone came up a few times. The gene calls are TRBV25-1 and TRBJ2-7, with D tentatively TRBD1 or TRBD2 (5 bases each). Germline loops: CDR1 MGHDK, CDR2 SYGVNS. The CDR3 length is 16 residues. With 4 bases removed from V and 5 bases from J, the gap between germline ends came to 21 bases. In DNA, the CDR3 is TGTGCCAGCAGTGCCCCCCAGGACAAGGACTTCGACGAGCAGTACTTC. As protein: CASSAPQDKDFDEQYF.

The table lists this clone with a count of one. V gene TRBV27 combines with J gene TRBJ2-1; 13 nucleotides align to TRBD2. CDR3 length: 16 residues. The J segment lost 9 bases and the V segment lost 6 bases, leaving 11 bases of the junction unmatched. CDR1 MNHEY and CDR2 SMNVEV come from the germline V gene (reference sequence). The CDR3 DNA is TGTGCCAGCAGCTCCCTACTAGCGGGAGGGCCGATTGAGCAGTTCTTC. It encodes CASSSLLAGGPIEQFF.

The genes are TRBV11-2 and TRBJ1-2, with 12 positions matching TRBD1. Germline V CDR1 and CDR2: SGHAT, FQNNGV. The CDR3 spans 14 residues. V lost 5 bases to trimming and J lost 8 bases; unmatched junction nucleotides: 6. The CDR3 reads CASSRGQGAAGYTF. CDR3 DNA: TGTGCCAGCAGCCGGGGACAGGGGGCAGCCGGCTACACCTTC.